This T cell receptor (beta chain) was captured by sequencing in a study of early T cells in non-severe SARS-CoV-2 infection. The overall study: The sequenced material was bulk RNA from unsorted whole blood, and its chains were unpaired. Notes on the study in general: A preference for anti-spike CD8 responses marked VDJdb matching, which missed private and CD4 specificities.

Individual cDNA molecules were tagged with unique molecular identifiers. One entry per CDR3 protein, called by TCRdb with MiXCR from the 5' RACE reads. The data show fewer than 65,000 distinct CDR3 sequences, about 10% seen once. CDR1 is LNHDA and CDR2 is SQIVND in the germline V gene (reference sequence). V lost 2 bases and J lost 7; bases outside the gene matches: 6. The CDR3 runs 16 residues. This clonotype has a count of ten or more. Its cognate antigen is unknown. The sequence came from an adult who was a healthcare worker with PCR-confirmed SARS-CoV-2 infection or an uninfected control (not recorded which). What was sequenced was whole blood. The J gene is TRBJ2-1, the V gene TRBV19; 12 bases agree with TRBD1. CDR3 bases: TGTGCCAGTAGTATACGGGGACAGGGGGCGCTGAATGAGCAGTTCTTC. Protein product: CASSIRGQGALNEQFF.